The 24 T cell receptor beta chains given below trace back to one sample, sequenced in a study of cytomegalovirus exposure and HLA in healthy donors. The PCR employed 60 Vbeta primers together with 13 Jbeta primers. Using immunoSEQ multiplex PCR, the repertoire was profiled, and TCRdb retains in-frame clones only, with some absent. The sample carries about 120,000 clones, 82% recorded once. Sequenced material: PBMCs. Source of these receptors: a young woman in good health and CMV-seronegative.

This chain joins TRBV27 and TRBJ1-2; 9 positions agree with TRBD1. CDR3 length: 14 residues. Germline CDR1 reads MNHEY; CDR2 reads SMNVEV (reference sequence). V was clipped by 5 bases and J by 7 bases; unmatched bases: 8. The CDR3 region is CASSPWTGDRGYTF. The CDR3 DNA reads TGTGCCAGCAGTCCCTGGACAGGGGATCGTGGCTACACCTTC.

This clone was seen just once. The CDR3 nucleotides are TGTGCCAGTAGCCTCGGACGGGAGCAGCCCCAGCATTTT. It encodes CASSLGREQPQHF. The V and J genes are TRBV19 and TRBJ1-5, with D unresolved. The CDR3 totals 13 residues. The germline V and J ends were trimmed by 6 bases and 7 bases, with 13 bases remaining between them. Germline loops: CDR1 LNHDA, CDR2 SQIVND (reference sequence).

V gene TRBV6-6 combines with J gene TRBJ1-1; maybe TRBD1 (5 bases). Germline lookup yields CDR1 MNHNY and CDR2 SVGAGI (reference sequence). V gave up 2 bases and J gave up 6 bases, with 7 bases separating them. This CDR3 has 12 amino acids. The DNA for the CDR3 is TGTGCCAGCAGTTACGACAGCCCTGAAGCTTTCTTT. Translating it yields CASSYDSPEAFF.

This clone was recorded a few times. The rearrangement links TRBV18 to TRBJ1-4; D is unresolved. CDR3 length: 15 amino acids. Trimming left V 0 bases short and J 5 bases short, with 10 bases between. Germline V gives CDR1 KGHSH, CDR2 LQKENI. The CDR3 loop is CASSPPLQENEKLFF. The CDR3 DNA follows: TGTGCCAGCTCACCACCGTTACAAGAAAATGAAAAACTGTTTTTT. Drawing the rest from reference TRBV18 and TRBJ1-4, the complete variable domain is NAGVMQNPRHLVRRRGQEARLRCSPMKGHSHVYWYRQLPEEGLKFMVYLQKENIIDESGMPKERFSAEFPKEGPSILRIQQVVRGDSAAYFCASSPPLQENEKLFFGSGTQLSVL.

This chain connects TRBV6-1 to TRBJ1-5, with unresolved D. The ends were cut back, 3 bases at V and 6 bases at J, with 15 bases in the middle. Germline V gene data show CDR1 as MNHNS and CDR2 as SASEGT. The CDR3 totals 15 residues. This CDR3 is CASSDPRFGTQPQHF. As DNA, the CDR3 is TGTGCCAGCAGTGATCCCAGGTTCGGAACTCAGCCCCAGCATTTT.

This chain links TRBV5-1 with TRBJ2-2; TRBD2 matches at 7 bases. Germline-derived CDR1 and CDR2 are SGHRS and YFSETQ. The J segment lost 1 base and the V segment lost 7 bases, leaving 7 bases of the junction unmatched. CDR3 length: 15 amino acids. The CDR3 nucleotides read TGCGCCAGCGCTAATAGCGGGTTGAACACCGGGGAGCTGTTTTTT. Translating it yields CASANSGLNTGELFF. The whole variable domain, remainder taken from reference TRBV5-1 and TRBJ2-2, is KAGVTQTPRYLIKTRGQQVTLSCSPISGHRSVSWYQQTPGQGLQFLFEYFSETQRNKGNFPGRFSGRQFSNSRSEMNVSTLELGDSALYLCASANSGLNTGELFFGEGSRLTVL.

J is TRBJ2-6 and V is TRBV19; D not resolved. Trimming cost V 2 bases and J 2 bases, with 7 bases left between them. The CDR3 totals 15 residues. Germline V gene data show CDR1 as LNHDA and CDR2 as SQIVND (reference sequence). The CDR3 region has the DNA TGTGCCAGTAGTATACGTAGTCCTGGGGCCAACGTCCTGACTTTC. Translation: CASSIRSPGANVLTF.

V and J are TRBV10-3 and TRBJ1-5, with a possible D match to TRBD1 (5 bases). Trimming removed 4 bases at V and 4 bases at J, with 11 bases between. The CDR3 loop spans 14 amino acids. Germline V lookup: CDR1 ENHRY, CDR2 SYGVKD. CDR3 bases: TGTGCCATCAGTGGGGAAAGGGGTAATCAGCCCCAGCATTTT. Translation gives CAISGERGNQPQHF.

The CDR3 nucleotides are TGTGCCAGCAGAGCCAGACACGATCAGCCCCAGCATTTT. It yields the protein CASRARHDQPQHF. The rearrangement links TRBV2 to TRBJ1-5; D remains unclear. The CDR3 consists of 13 residues. Germline-derived CDR1 and CDR2 are SNHLY and FYNNEI. V was shortened by 6 bases and J by 5 bases, with 11 bases between the two germline ends.

The chain uses TRBV28 and TRBJ1-1, with no clear D. Deletions cut 3 bases from V and 5 bases from J, with 10 bases between. Germline V gene lookup returns CDR1 MDHEN and CDR2 SYDVKM. The CDR3 has 13 residues. CDR3 protein: CASSFGVGTEAFF. The CDR3 nucleotides read TGTGCCAGCAGTTTCGGGGTTGGAACTGAAGCTTTCTTT.

The chain is built from TRBV6-1 and TRBJ1-5; 10 bases agree with TRBD1. V shed 5 bases and J 7 bases; nucleotides not matched to a gene: 5. The CDR3 loop spans 14 amino acids. Looked up from germline, CDR1 is MNHNS and CDR2 is SASEGT. The DNA of the CDR3 is TGTGCCAGCAGTCCGGGACAGGGGTTCCAGCCCCAGCATTTT. Its translation: CASSPGQGFQPQHF.

This clone was observed a single time. The V and J genes are TRBV4-1 and TRBJ2-7; D is uncertain. Germline loops: CDR1 MGHRA, CDR2 YSYEKL. The CDR3 is made up of 15 amino acids. V was pared by 0 bases and J by 1 base, with 10 bases between. Here the CDR3 reads CASSQDLDTSYEQYV. Written as DNA, the CDR3 is TGCGCCAGCAGCCAAGATTTAGACACGTCCTACGAGCAGTACGTC.

The V gene is TRBV9, the J gene TRBJ1-2; 7 nucleotides line up with TRBD1. V was clipped by 3 bases and J by 7 bases; unmatched bases: 9. CDR3 length: 14 amino acids. Germline-derived CDR1 and CDR2 are SGDLS and YYNGEE. CDR3 region: CASSGVTGAIGYTF. The CDR3, as DNA: TGTGCCAGCAGCGGGGTCACAGGGGCAATTGGCTACACCTTC. The full variable domain, its missing parts supplied by reference TRBV9 and TRBJ1-2, is DSGVTQTPKHLITATGQRVTLRCSPRSGDLSVYWYQQSLDQGLQFLIQYYNGEERAKGNILERFSAQQFPDLHSELNLSSLELGDSALYFCASSGVTGAIGYTFGSGTRLTVV.

The chain combines TRBV27 with TRBJ2-7, with D possibly TRBD2 on 6 matching bases. The germline CDR1 and CDR2 sequences are MNHEY and SMNVEV (reference sequence). V was pared by 3 bases and J by 7 bases, with 13 bases between. The CDR3 totals 13 residues. This CDR3 reads CASSFGRDLEQYF. The CDR3 DNA is TGTGCCAGCAGTTTCGGCAGGGACTTGGAGCAGTACTTC.

V is TRBV6-1 and J is TRBJ1-2, with TRBD1 as a possible D gene (6 bases). Germline V gene data show CDR1 as MNHNS and CDR2 as SASEGT. V shed 4 bases and J shed 8 bases, with 17 bases lying between them. The CDR3 is 14 amino acids. The CDR3, as DNA: TGTGCCAGCAGTGCCGACGGACAGTTGGGAGGCTACACCTTC. Translated: CASSADGQLGGYTF.

This sequence joins TRBV2 and TRBJ2-5, with D perhaps TRBD2 (7 bases). The J call may be mistaken, given a closer DNA end match to TRBJ2-7. CDR3 length: 16 residues. Germline V lookup: CDR1 SNHLY, CDR2 FYNNEI. CDR3 loop: CASYYEGGASSYEQYF. The CDR3 coding sequence is TGTGCCAGCTACTACGAGGGGGGGGCAAGCTCCTACGAGCAGTACTTC.

V usage is TRBV5-1 and J usage is TRBJ1-3; D gene uncertain. With 0 bases removed from V and 8 bases from J, the gap between germline ends came to 9 bases. CDR1 SGHRS and CDR2 YFSETQ come from the germline V gene. The CDR3 covers 13 residues. CDR3 region: CASSLAGMDTIYF. CDR3 bases: TGCGCCAGCAGCTTGGCGGGGATGGACACCATATATTTT.

The rearrangement joins TRBV5-8 to TRBJ1-3; TRBD1 is a possible D gene (5 bases). The ends were cut back, 8 bases at V and 0 bases at J, with 12 bases in the middle. The CDR3 consists of 14 residues. In germline, CDR1 is SGHTS, CDR2 YDEGEE. The CDR3 loop reads CARRGGNSGNTIYF. CDR3 in DNA: TGTGCCAGGAGGGGAGGTAACTCTGGAAACACCATATATTTT.

The chain employs TRBV18 and TRBJ1-1; possible D gene TRBD1, 5 bases. The V and J ends lost 6 bases and 8 bases respectively, with 13 bases between them. The CDR3 is 12 residues long. Germline V gene lookup returns CDR1 KGHSH and CDR2 LQKENI. CDR3 amino acids: CASSPGGGEAFF. CDR3 nucleotides: TGTGCCAGCTCCCCGGGGGGGGGAGAAGCTTTCTTT.

The chain uses TRBV7-6 and TRBJ1-6; a weak D match, TRBD1 (5 bases). Trimming left V 1 base short and J 7 bases short, with 11 bases between. The CDR3 sequence is 15 residues long. CDR1 is SGHVS, CDR2 FNYEAQ, per germline. CDR3 protein: CASSLESRENSPLHF. In DNA, the CDR3 is TGTGCCAGCAGCTTAGAGTCCAGGGAAAATTCACCCCTCCACTTT.

The chain employs TRBV7-8 and TRBJ2-7; 11 bases agree with TRBD1. V shed 4 bases, J shed 0 bases, and the junction held 2 bases outside the gene matches. This CDR3 is built from 15 residues. Germline V gives CDR1 SGHVS, CDR2 FQNEAQ. The CDR3 reads CASSSGTGGSYEQYF. CDR3 bases: TGTGCCAGCAGCTCTGGGACAGGGGGCTCCTACGAGCAGTACTTC.

This chain joins TRBV14 and TRBJ1-2, with a tentative D call TRBD1 (6 bases). From germline, CDR1 is SGHDN and CDR2 FVKESK. This CDR3 is built from 13 residues. V was pared by 4 bases and J by 3 bases, with 9 bases between. The CDR3 nucleotides are TGTGCCAGCAGCCCGGACAGCTACTATGGCTACACCTTC. This codes for CASSPDSYYGYTF.

The chain links TRBV28 to TRBJ2-3; 9 bases align to TRBD1. CDR3 length equals 17 residues. Trimming cost V 7 bases and J 0 bases; bases outside gene matches: 11. In germline, CDR1 is MDHEN, CDR2 SYDVKM. CDR3 in amino acids: CASTKGGQGSSTDTQYF. The CDR3 DNA follows: TGTGCCAGCACTAAAGGGGGACAGGGATCGAGCACAGATACGCAGTATTTT.

The CDR3 is CASSDYLGGLADTQYF. The CDR3 DNA follows: TGTGCCAGCAGTGACTACCTAGGCGGGCTAGCAGATACGCAGTATTTT. V usage is TRBV6-4 and J usage is TRBJ2-3; weak D call: TRBD2 (5 bases). Trimming pared 1 base from V and 4 bases from J, leaving 15 bases between. The CDR3 is made up of 16 amino acids. CDR1 is MRHNA, CDR2 SNTAGT, per germline.